This TCR beta chain originates from a study of tumour-infiltrating T cells in Burkitt lymphoma. Looking at the study overall: Productive clonality predicted overall and progression-free survival.

Germline assignment: CDR1 SGHVS and CDR2 FQNEAQ. The CDR3 contains 15 residues. V was clipped by 1 base and J by 0 bases, with 10 bases between them. The sample holds one count of this clone. The table came from immunoSEQ multiplex PCR; TCRdb's copy has only in-frame clones and leaves some out. The table has around 15,000 clones, 70% to 80% seen once. Sequenced input: tumor tissue. The genes are TRBV7-8 and TRBJ2-7, with D perhaps assigned TRBD1 or TRBD2 (5 bases each). The source is a human donor with diffuse large B-cell lymphoma. Here the CDR3 reads CASSLGGDDSYEQYF. DNA of the CDR3: TGTGCCAGCAGCTTAGGAGGGGATGACTCCTACGAGCAGTACTTC.